The 20 T cell receptor beta chains given below trace back to one sample, sequenced in a study of blood T cell repertoires in COVID-19 (dated by TCRdb to 2018 to 2020). Libraries were built with the immunoSEQ multiplex PCR assay. TCRdb took over this immuneACCESS table, retaining in-frame rearrangements with V and J assigned. Such tables are incomplete; in checked studies, under half of the missing clones stem from an unresolved V gene, and the remainder is unexplained. A total of 100,000 to 150,000 clones appear in this sample, 69% of them only once. Jointly, the top ten make up over 2% of the sample. Sequences were obtained from peripheral blood. All receptors come from a woman in her 70s with acute or convalescent COVID-19.

This rearrangement joins TRBV11-2 to TRBJ2-2; possibly TRBD1 for D (6 bases). The CDR3 length is 17 residues. V lost 6 bases and J lost 0, with 17 bases in between. CDR1 and CDR2 from the germline V gene are SGHAT and FQNNGV. The CDR3 is CASRLYPGTSNTGELFF. The CDR3, as DNA: TGTGCCAGCAGGCTTTACCCCGGGACATCGAACACCGGGGAGCTGTTTTTT.

CDR3 coding DNA: TGCAGCGTCAGTGGGCGGGGGGTCTACGAGCAGTACTTC. Amino acids: CSVSGRGVYEQYF. The chain recombines TRBV29-1 with TRBJ2-7, with 8 bases fitting TRBD2. V gave up 6 bases and J gave up 3 bases; unmatched junction bases: 7. Germline lookup yields CDR1 SQVTM and CDR2 ANQGSEA. There are 13 residues in the CDR3.

This clone was seen a few times. This sequence joins TRBV6-5 and TRBJ2-5; D might be TRBD1 (6 bases). Germline CDR1 is MNHEY and CDR2 is SVGAGI. The V and J ends lost 5 bases and 4 bases respectively, with 14 bases between them. The CDR3 is made up of 14 amino acids. CDR3 sequence (DNA): TGTGCCAGCAGTAGTAACAGGGTAGGAGAGACCCAGTACTTC. It is translated as CASSSNRVGETQYF.

V gene TRBV30 combines with J gene TRBJ1-6, with a weak D call TRBD1 (5 bases). Germline assignment: CDR1 GTSNPN and CDR2 SVGIG (reference sequence). The CDR3 consists of 14 residues. With 8 bases removed from V and 9 bases from J, the gap between germline ends came to 20 bases. The CDR3 DNA reads as TGTGCCAGGAAAACGGGACTCCGGAGTTCACCCCTCCACTTT. Translation gives CARKTGLRSSPLHF.

In DNA form, the CDR3 reads TGCGCCAGCAGCCAAGCGGCGGGGGCCGGATACTATGAGCAGTTCTTC. Protein: CASSQAAGAGYYEQFF. The chain employs TRBV4-3 and TRBJ2-1, with D tentatively TRBD2 (7 bases). The V gene lost 1 base and the J gene lost 8 bases, with 18 bases spanning the gap. The CDR3 is 16 amino acids. Germline assignment: CDR1 LGHNA and CDR2 YSLEER.

The J gene is TRBJ2-5, the V gene TRBV5-5; no clear D. Germline CDR1 SGHKS, CDR2 YYEKEE (reference sequence). Trimming removed 4 bases at V and 5 bases at J, with 12 bases between. This CDR3 region has 13 residues. The CDR3 spells CASSKALTETQYF. The CDR3 bases are TGTGCCAGCAGCAAAGCCCTCACGGAGACCCAGTACTTC. The entire variable domain, with the rest obtained from reference TRBV5-5 and TRBJ2-5, is as follows: DAGVTQSPTHLIKTRGQQVTLRCSPISGHKSVSWYQQVLGQGPQFIFQYYEKEERGRGNFPDRFSARQFPNYSSELNVNALLLGDSALYLCASSKALTETQYFGPGTRLLVL.

This chain joins TRBV11-2 and TRBJ1-2; unclear D gene. Trimming removed 5 bases at V and 8 bases at J, with 9 bases between. CDR3 length: 11 residues. Germline CDR1 is SGHAT and CDR2 is FQNNGV. CDR3 DNA: TGTGCCAGCAGCCCTCTTCGGGGCTACACCTTC. The encoded protein is CASSPLRGYTF.

The chain links TRBV4-2 to TRBJ2-1; D remains unclear. The V end lost 3 bases, the J end lost 6 bases, and 9 bases lay between the germline ends. Germline CDR1 and CDR2: LGHNA and YNFKEQ. The length of the CDR3 is 13 residues. CDR3 DNA: TGTGCCAGCAGCCAGGCTAGGTTCAATGAGCAGTTCTTC. This gives the protein CASSQARFNEQFF.

V is TRBV5-4 and J is TRBJ2-3, with TRBD2 identical over 12 bases. The germline V gene encodes CDR1 SGHNT and CDR2 YYREEE (reference sequence). This CDR3 comprises 17 residues. Trimming at V came to 0 bases and at J to 2 bases, leaving 4 bases not matched to a gene. Here the CDR3 reads CASSLGLAGGTTDTQYF. The CDR3 nucleotides read TGTGCCAGCAGCTTGGGGCTAGCGGGGGGGACCACAGATACGCAGTATTTT.

V is TRBV30 and J is TRBJ1-1, with TRBD1 as a possible D gene (5 bases). CDR3 length: 13 residues. The germline gives CDR1 GTSNPN, CDR2 SVGIG (reference sequence). V was cut by 1 base and J by 1 base, with 7 bases left in between. Here the CDR3 DNA reads TGTGCCTGGAGTGGACAGCCGAACACTGAAGCTTTCTTT. As protein: CAWSGQPNTEAFF.

This chain joins TRBV5-1 and TRBJ2-4; 7 positions agree with TRBD1. Trimming cost V 3 bases and J 8 bases; bases outside gene matches: 11. The CDR3 consists of 15 residues. Germline CDR1 reads SGHRS; CDR2 reads YFSETQ. CDR3 sequence (DNA): TGCGCCAGCAGCTCCCAAGACAGGGATGGGTACATTCAGTACTTC. Its translation is CASSSQDRDGYIQYF.

The chain employs TRBV5-1 and TRBJ1-4; tentatively, D is TRBD1 (6 bases). Germline CDR1 SGHRS, CDR2 YFSETQ. The CDR3 length is 15 residues. V gave up 4 bases and J gave up 0 bases, with 10 bases separating them. The DNA for the CDR3 is TGCGCCAGCAGCGATACAGGGTCAACTAATGAAAAACTGTTTTTT. Its protein is CASSDTGSTNEKLFF.

In nucleotides, the CDR3 is TGTGCCAGCAGTGAAAGGGGATTCGACAGGGCCACCGGGGAGCTGTTTTTT. Protein product: CASSERGFDRATGELFF. The chain couples TRBV6-1 to TRBJ2-2, with 7 bases matching TRBD1. The germline CDR1 and CDR2 sequences are MNHNS and SASEGT. Trimming took 2 bases from V and 4 from J; bases not matched to a gene: 10. The CDR3 loop spans 17 amino acids.

This sequence joins TRBV25-1 and TRBJ1-2; D is undetermined. V lost 1 base to trimming and J lost 4 bases, with 16 bases between them. The CDR3 contains 16 residues. CDR1 MGHDK and CDR2 SYGVNS come from the germline V gene. This chain's CDR3 is CASSEWVSGLGYGYTF. CDR3 DNA sequence: TGTGCCAGCAGTGAATGGGTCAGCGGGCTAGGCTATGGCTACACCTTC.

This clone appeared many times. The sample contains more than one DNA sequence encoding this CDR3. The J gene is TRBJ1-1, the V gene TRBV9, with a tentative D call TRBD1 (6 bases). Between the trimmed V and J ends, which lost 1 base and 1 base, there was a span of 8 bases. The CDR3 length is 14 residues. CDR1 and CDR2 (germline): SGDLS, YYNGEE. The CDR3 region is CASSVQGRNTEAFF. The CDR3 DNA is TGTGCCAGCAGCGTACAGGGGAGGAACACTGAAGCTTTCTTT.

The chain is built from TRBV6-5 and TRBJ1-1; no definite D call. This CDR3 spans 13 amino acids. Germline V lookup: CDR1 MNHEY, CDR2 SVGAGI. V was cut by 7 bases and J by 0 bases, with 9 bases left in between. The CDR3 region has the DNA TGTGCCAGCACTTCACGGGTGAACACTGAAGCTTTCTTT. Protein sequence: CASTSRVNTEAFF.

Many counts were recorded for this clone. In DNA, the CDR3 is TGTGCCAGCAGCTTTCCTCCCGGGACACTACCCACCGGGGAGCTGTTTTTT. It is translated as CASSFPPGTLPTGELFF. This chain connects TRBV5-5 to TRBJ2-2, with TRBD1 as a possible D gene (6 bases). The CDR3 consists of 17 residues. Per the germline V gene, CDR1 is SGHKS and CDR2 is YYEKEE (reference sequence). V dropped 2 bases and J dropped 4 bases, with 18 bases sitting between them.

V gene TRBV10-3 combines with J gene TRBJ1-2, with no clear D. Germline CDR1 ENHRY, CDR2 SYGVKD. CDR3 length equals 13 residues. V lost 2 bases, J lost 5 bases, and 9 bases lay in between. CDR3 coding DNA: TGTGCCATCAGTGAGAGAGGGTATTATGGCTACACCTTC. The encoded protein is CAISERGYYGYTF.

The chain uses TRBV15 and TRBJ2-5; the match to TRBD1 covers 12 bases. Germline trimming cut 4 bases from V and 13 bases from J; bases unmatched to any gene: 13. The CDR3 consists of 15 residues. Germline V gene data show CDR1 as LNHNV and CDR2 as YYDKDF (reference sequence). The CDR3 DNA reads TGTGCCACCAGCACCTCCGGGACAGGGGGCCGAATCCCGTACTTC. The encoded protein is CATSTSGTGGRIPYF.

The chain joins TRBV12-3 or TRBV12-4 to TRBJ1-2, with D possibly being TRBD1 (6 bases). V was pared by 1 base and J by 7 bases, with 10 bases between. The CDR3 loop spans 13 amino acids. CDR3 DNA: TGTGCCAGCAGTTTAGTACAGGGAGTTGGCTACACCTTC. It translates to CASSLVQGVGYTF.